This T cell receptor (beta chain) was recovered during a study of blood T cell repertoires in COVID-19. The CDR3 consists of 15 residues. Germline assignment: CDR1 KGHSH and CDR2 LQKENI. The trim removed 2 bases at V and 2 bases at J, leaving 2 bases unmatched. Repertoires were generated with immunoSEQ multiplex PCR, while TCRdb's copy carries only in-frame clones and drops some. The data show a few hundred thousand clones, 80% to 85% seen once. Details on this clone: Other DNA sequences in this specimen translate into the identical CDR3.

The receptor was isolated from a man between 25 and 39 years old with active or convalescent COVID-19. This sequence joins TRBV18 and TRBJ1-1; 10 bases align to TRBD1. The sample taken for sequencing was peripheral blood. The CDR3 sequence is CASSPSTGGNTEAFF. The CDR3 DNA reads TGTGCCAGCTCACCATCGACAGGGGGCAACACTGAAGCTTTCTTT.